Sequencing of this T cell receptor (beta chain) was carried out in a study of OX40 agonist ivuxolimab in advanced cancers. Blood sampling took place at baseline, cycle 4 day 1, and cycle 7 day 1. V lost 3 bases, J lost 7 bases, and 10 bases lay in between. Germline CDR1 and CDR2: SNHLY and FYNNEI. This CDR3 comprises 13 residues. Sequenced by immunoSEQ multiplex PCR; TCRdb stores in-frame clones only, minus some. The sample includes 60,000 to 70,000 clones, around 80% of them seen just once. The chain links TRBV2 to TRBJ1-5; D unclear. The sequences come from CD4+ or CD8+ T cells sorted from blood, collected in a trial of the OX40 agonist ivuxolimab. This sequence originates from an adult with an advanced solid tumor such as melanoma, head and neck, liver or kidney cancer. Written as DNA, the CDR3 is TGTGCCAGCAGTGAGACAAACGCACAGCCCCAGCATTTT. Translated: CASSETNAQPQHF.